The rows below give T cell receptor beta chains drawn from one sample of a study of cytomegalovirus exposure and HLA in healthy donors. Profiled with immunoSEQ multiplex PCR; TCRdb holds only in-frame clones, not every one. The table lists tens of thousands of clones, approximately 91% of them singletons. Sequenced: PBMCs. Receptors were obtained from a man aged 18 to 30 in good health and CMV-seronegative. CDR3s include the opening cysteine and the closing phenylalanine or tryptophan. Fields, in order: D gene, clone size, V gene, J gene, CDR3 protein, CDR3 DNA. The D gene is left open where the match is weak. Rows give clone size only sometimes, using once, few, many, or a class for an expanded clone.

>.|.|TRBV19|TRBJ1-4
CASSKSGEKLFF
TGTGCCAGTAGTAAGTCGGGAGAAAAACTGTTTTTT
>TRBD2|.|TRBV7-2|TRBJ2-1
CATGLAGDEQFF
TGTGCCACGGGCCTAGCGGGGGATGAGCAGTTCTTC
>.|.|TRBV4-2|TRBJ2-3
CASSQDVGGDTQYF
TGTGCCAGCAGCCAAGACGTCGGGGGTGATACGCAGTATTTT
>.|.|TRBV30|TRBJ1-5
CAWSGGGNQPQHF
TGTGCCTGGAGTGGGGGGGGAAATCAGCCCCAGCATTTT
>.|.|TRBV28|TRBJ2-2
CASSLSSAGELFF
TGTGCCAGCAGCCTATCCTCCGCCGGGGAGCTGTTTTTT
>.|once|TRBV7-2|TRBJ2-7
CASSLEAGSPHEQYF
TGTGCCAGCAGCTTAGAAGCCGGGAGCCCCCACGAGCAGTACTTC
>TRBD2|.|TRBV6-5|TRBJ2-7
CASSLAGGPYEQYF
TGTGCCAGCAGTTTAGCGGGCGGCCCCTACGAGCAGTACTTC
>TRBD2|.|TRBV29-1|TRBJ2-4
CSVAHAGTRNTRAKNIQYF
TGCAGCGTTGCCCATGCCGGGACTAGAAATACTCGAGCCAAAAACATTCAGTACTTC
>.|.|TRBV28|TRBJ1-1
CASSSAAQGGTEAFF
TGTGCCAGCAGTTCCGCAGCGCAGGGTGGCACTGAAGCTTTCTTT
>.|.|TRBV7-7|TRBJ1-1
CASSPTSLQDEAFF
TGTGCTAGCAGCCCCACCTCTTTACAGGATGAAGCTTTCTTT
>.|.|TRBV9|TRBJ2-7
CASSEGHREFYEQYF
TGTGCCAGCAGCGAGGGTCACAGGGAGTTCTACGAGCAGTACTTC
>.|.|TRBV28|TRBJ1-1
CASTQGYGTEAFF
TGTGCCAGCACACAGGGTTACGGCACTGAAGCTTTCTTT
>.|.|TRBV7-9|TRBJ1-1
CASSLRDTEAFF
TGTGCCAGCAGCTTGAGGGACACTGAAGCTTTCTTT
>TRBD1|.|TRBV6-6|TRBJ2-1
CASSSGTGARNEQFF
TGTGCCAGCAGCTCCGGGACAGGGGCTCGCAATGAGCAGTTCTTC
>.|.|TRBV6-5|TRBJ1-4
CASSYDRTNEKLFF
TGTGCCAGCAGTTACGACAGAACTAATGAAAAACTGTTTTTT
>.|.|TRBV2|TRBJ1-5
CASSERRGENQPQHF
TGTGCCAGCAGTGAAAGGAGGGGCGAAAATCAGCCCCAGCATTTT
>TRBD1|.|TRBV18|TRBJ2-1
CASSQQGGEQFF
TGTGCCAGCTCACAACAGGGGGGTGAGCAGTTCTTC
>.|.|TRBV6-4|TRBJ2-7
CASSDIPGPKTYEQYF
TGTGCCAGCAGTGACATCCCAGGGCCTAAGACCTACGAGCAGTACTTC
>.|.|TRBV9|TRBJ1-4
CASSLGTGVEKLFF
TGTGCCAGCAGCCTCGGGACGGGGGTAGAAAAACTGTTTTTT
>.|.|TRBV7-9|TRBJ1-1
CASSLDAQGNEAFF
TGTGCCAGCAGCTTAGATGCGCAGGGAAATGAAGCTTTCTTT
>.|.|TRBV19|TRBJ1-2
CASSIGVADSWGYTF
TGTGCCAGTAGTATAGGCGTCGCGGACAGCTGGGGCTACACCTTC
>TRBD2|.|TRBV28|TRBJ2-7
CASRGTSGYEQYF
TGTGCCAGCAGAGGGACTAGCGGATACGAGCAGTACTTC
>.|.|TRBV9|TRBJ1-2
CASSVNINYGYTF
TGTGCCAGCAGCGTAAACATTAACTATGGCTACACCTTC
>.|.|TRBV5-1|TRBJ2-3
CASSLSGVETDTQYF
TGCGCCAGCAGCTTATCAGGGGTGGAGACAGATACGCAGTATTTT